This T cell receptor (beta chain) was retrieved from a study of cytomegalovirus exposure and HLA in healthy donors. Worth noting for this clone: Antigen: not known.

Study-level results: Reportedly, cytomegalovirus status was diagnosed with high sensitivity and specificity. With later analysis, a missense DCLRE1C variant became linked to TCR beta V- and J-gene trimming. Links to common viral pathogens appeared, in a later analysis, for several of the most significant clusters.

The CDR3 length is 18 residues. Though nominally healthy at sampling, donors likely had unrecorded immune exposures. The PCR contained 60 Vbeta and 13 Jbeta primers. Only in-frame clones appear in the TCRdb table, and some are missing; sequencing was by immunoSEQ multiplex PCR. This table has 200,000 to 250,000 clones, 77% appearing once. V is TRBV21-1 and J is TRBJ1-4; no DNA check was done on the table's D call, TRBD1. TRBV21-1 constitutes a pseudogene. The sample taken for sequencing was PBMCs. The receptor was derived from a woman in her fifties or sixties in good health and CMV-seropositive. The CDR3 spells CASSDLAGQGAVGEKLFF. Written as DNA, the CDR3 is TGTGCCAGCAGTGACCTCGCGGGACAGGGGGCGGTAGGTGAAAAACTGTTTTTT.